What follows is one T cell receptor (beta chain) and its context. This clonotype was detected only a few times. Its antigen has not been determined. Per-nucleotide qualities are absent, and no much larger clonotype sits a single base away. This specimen comes from a study of response to subunit inactivated influenza vaccine (dated by TCRdb to 2017 to 2018). For the study in its entirety: The study used deep quantitative T cell receptor repertoire profiling to track responses to a trivalent subunit inactivated influenza vaccine.

Including the terminal cysteine and phenylalanine, the CDR3 comprises 15 residues. The sequence is cut down to CDR3 DNA, 45 bases in frame from base 1. Trimming costs V 4 bases and J 4 bases, and their ends lie 16 bases apart. The germline V gene yields MNHEY for CDR1 and SVGAGI for CDR2. Receptor libraries were prepared by RT-PCR. These reads were obtained on an Illumina HiSeq 2500. TCRdb reprocessed the public reads (quality trimming at Q25 with fastp, clone calling with MiXCR) and kept in-frame beta chains. Records with the same CDR3 protein are collapsed into one entry carrying the most frequent genes and DNA. In this sample the table shows over 400,000 distinct CDR3 sequences, under 15% of which occur a single time. Of the sample, roughly 13% is held by the ten largest clones. According to the study, the label for this sample's time point signals: 40 to 45 days after influenza vaccine administration.

Study-level results and caveats: The authors suggested that each seasonal influenza vaccination may recruit only a limited number of new T cells.

Recombination linked TRBV6-5 to TRBJ1-1, with TRBD1 perhaps the D gene, on 6 matching bases. The origin of this receptor is a man aged 50-60 years who received an inactivated influenza vaccine. Donor details come from another sample of the same person, matched by shared clones. This sample comprised PBMCs from blood, obtained about 40 days after vaccination. The DNA is as follows: TGTGCCAGCAGTTTAGGGGGGTCGGGGACCACTGAAGCTTTCTTT. Translated, it reads CASSLGGSGTTEAFF.